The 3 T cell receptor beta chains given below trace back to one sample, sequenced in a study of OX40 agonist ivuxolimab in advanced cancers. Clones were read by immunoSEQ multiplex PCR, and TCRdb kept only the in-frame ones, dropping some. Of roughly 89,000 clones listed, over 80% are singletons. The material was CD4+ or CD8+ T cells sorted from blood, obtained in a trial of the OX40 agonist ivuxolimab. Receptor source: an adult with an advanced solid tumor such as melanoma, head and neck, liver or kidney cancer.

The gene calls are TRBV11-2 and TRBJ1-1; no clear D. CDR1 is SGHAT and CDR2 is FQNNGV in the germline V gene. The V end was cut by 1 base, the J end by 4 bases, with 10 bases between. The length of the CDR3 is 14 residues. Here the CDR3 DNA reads TGTGCCAGCAGCTTAGCGGTCACTTCCACTGAAGCTTTCTTT. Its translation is CASSLAVTSTEAFF.

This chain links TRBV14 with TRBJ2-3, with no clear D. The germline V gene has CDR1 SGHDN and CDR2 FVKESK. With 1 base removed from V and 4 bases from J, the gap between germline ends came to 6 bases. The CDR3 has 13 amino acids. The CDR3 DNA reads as TGTGCCAGCAGCCAAGTGATCTCAGATACGCAGTATTTT. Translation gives CASSQVISDTQYF.

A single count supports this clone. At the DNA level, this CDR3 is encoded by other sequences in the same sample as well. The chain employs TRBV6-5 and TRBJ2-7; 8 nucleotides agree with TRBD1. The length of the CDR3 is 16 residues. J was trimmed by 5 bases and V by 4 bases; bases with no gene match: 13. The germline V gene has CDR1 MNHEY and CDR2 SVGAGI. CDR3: CASSLSPGTGVHEQYF. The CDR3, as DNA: TGTGCCAGCAGTTTATCCCCCGGGACAGGAGTCCACGAGCAGTACTTC.